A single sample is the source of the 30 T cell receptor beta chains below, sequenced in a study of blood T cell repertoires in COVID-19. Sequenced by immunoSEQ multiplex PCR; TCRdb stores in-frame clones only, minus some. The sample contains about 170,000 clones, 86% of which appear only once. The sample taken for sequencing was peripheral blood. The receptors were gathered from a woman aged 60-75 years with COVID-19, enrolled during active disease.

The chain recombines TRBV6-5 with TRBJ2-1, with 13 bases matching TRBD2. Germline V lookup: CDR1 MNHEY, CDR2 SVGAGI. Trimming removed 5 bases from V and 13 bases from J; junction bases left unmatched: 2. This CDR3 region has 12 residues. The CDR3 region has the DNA TGTGCCAGCAGTCGGACTAGCGGGAGACAGTTCTTC. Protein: CASSRTSGRQFF.

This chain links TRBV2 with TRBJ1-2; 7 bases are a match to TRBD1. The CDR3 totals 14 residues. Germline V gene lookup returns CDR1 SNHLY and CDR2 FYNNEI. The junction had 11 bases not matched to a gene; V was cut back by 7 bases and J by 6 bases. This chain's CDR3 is CASTHRGLPDGYTF. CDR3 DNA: TGTGCCAGCACCCACAGGGGCCTTCCAGATGGCTACACCTTC.

Here the CDR3 reads CATSRGGQDPYTDTQYF. DNA of the CDR3: TGTGCCACCAGCAGAGGAGGACAGGACCCTTACACAGATACGCAGTATTTT. The V gene is TRBV15, the J gene TRBJ2-3; 7 bases fit TRBD1. J lost 2 bases, V lost 1 base, and 9 bases had no gene match. In germline, CDR1 is LNHNV, CDR2 YYDKDF (reference sequence). The CDR3 runs 17 residues.

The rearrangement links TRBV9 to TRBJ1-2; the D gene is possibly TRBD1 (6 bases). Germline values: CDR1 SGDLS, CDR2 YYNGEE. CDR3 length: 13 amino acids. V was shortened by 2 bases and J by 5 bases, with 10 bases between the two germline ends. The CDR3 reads CASSVGQGYGYTF. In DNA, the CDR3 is TGTGCCAGCAGCGTTGGGCAGGGGTATGGCTACACCTTC.

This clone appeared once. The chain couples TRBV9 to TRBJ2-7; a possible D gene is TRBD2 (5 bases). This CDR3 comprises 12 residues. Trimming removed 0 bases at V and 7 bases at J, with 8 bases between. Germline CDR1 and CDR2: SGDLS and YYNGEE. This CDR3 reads CASSVGGQEQYF. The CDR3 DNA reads TGTGCCAGCAGCGTAGGAGGGCAGGAGCAGTACTTC.

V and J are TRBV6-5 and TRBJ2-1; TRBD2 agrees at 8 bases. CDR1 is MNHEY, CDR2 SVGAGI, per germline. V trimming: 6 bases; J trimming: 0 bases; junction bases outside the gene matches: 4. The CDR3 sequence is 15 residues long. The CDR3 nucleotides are TGTGCCAGCAGGACCGGGACTAGCTCCTACAATGAGCAGTTCTTC. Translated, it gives CASRTGTSSYNEQFF.

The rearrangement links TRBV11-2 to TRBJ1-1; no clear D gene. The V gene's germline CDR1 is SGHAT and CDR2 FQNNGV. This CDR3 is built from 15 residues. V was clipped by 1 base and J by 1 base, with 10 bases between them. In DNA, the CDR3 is TGTGCCAGCAGCTTAGGAGCGGGCCCGAACACTGAAGCTTTCTTT. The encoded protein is CASSLGAGPNTEAFF.

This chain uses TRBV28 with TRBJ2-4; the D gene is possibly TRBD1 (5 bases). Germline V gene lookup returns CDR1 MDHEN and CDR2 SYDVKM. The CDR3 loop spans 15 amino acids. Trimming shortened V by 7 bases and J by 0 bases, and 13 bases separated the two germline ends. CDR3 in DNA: TGTGCCAGCAAAAATCGGACACTAGCCAAAAACATTCAGTACTTC. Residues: CASKNRTLAKNIQYF. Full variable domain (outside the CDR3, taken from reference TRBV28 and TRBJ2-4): DVKVTQSSRYLVKRTGEKVFLECVQDMDHENMFWYRQDPGLGLRLIYFSYDVKMKEKGDIPEGYSVSREKKERFSLILESASTNQTSMYLCASKNRTLAKNIQYFGAGTRLSVL.

The CDR3 bases are TGTGCCAGCAGTTTACGGACTAACGAGCAGTACTTC. It specifies CASSLRTNEQYF. The chain is built from TRBV13 and TRBJ2-7; maybe TRBD2 (6 bases). The CDR3 extends over 12 amino acids. Germline lookup yields CDR1 PRHDT and CDR2 FYEKMQ (reference sequence). Trimming pared 6 bases from V and 5 bases from J, leaving 11 bases between.

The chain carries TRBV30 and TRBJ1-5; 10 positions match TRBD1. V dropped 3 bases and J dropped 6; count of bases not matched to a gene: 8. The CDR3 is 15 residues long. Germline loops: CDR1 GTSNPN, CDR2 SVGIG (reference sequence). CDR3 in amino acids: CAWSPKTGGGQPQHF. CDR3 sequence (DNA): TGTGCCTGGAGCCCAAAGACAGGGGGCGGTCAGCCCCAGCATTTT. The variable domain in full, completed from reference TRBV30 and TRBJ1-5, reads SQTIHQWPATLVQPVGSPLSLECTVEGTSNPNLYWYRQAAGRGLQLLFYSVGIGQISSEVPQNLSASRPQDRQFILSSKKLLLSDSGFYLCAWSPKTGGGQPQHFGDGTRLSIL.

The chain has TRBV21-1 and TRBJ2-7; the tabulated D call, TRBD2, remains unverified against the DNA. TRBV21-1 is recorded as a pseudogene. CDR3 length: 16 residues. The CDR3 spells CASTDVWDFFFYEQYF. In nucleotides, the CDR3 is TGTGCCAGCACCGATGTTTGGGACTTCTTCTTCTACGAGCAGTACTTC.

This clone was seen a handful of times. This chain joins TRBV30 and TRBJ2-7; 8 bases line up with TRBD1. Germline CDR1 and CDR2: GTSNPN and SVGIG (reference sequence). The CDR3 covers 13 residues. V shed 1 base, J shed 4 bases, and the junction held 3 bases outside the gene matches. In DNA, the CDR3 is TGTGCCTGGAGTGCGGACAGGGAGTACGAGCAGTACTTC. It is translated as CAWSADREYEQYF.

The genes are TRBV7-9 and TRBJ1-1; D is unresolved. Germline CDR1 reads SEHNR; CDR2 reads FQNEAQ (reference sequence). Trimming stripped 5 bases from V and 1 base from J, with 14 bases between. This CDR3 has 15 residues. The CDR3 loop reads CASSRGGVTNTEAFF. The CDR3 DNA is TGTGCCAGCAGCCGAGGCGGGGTGACGAACACTGAAGCTTTCTTT.

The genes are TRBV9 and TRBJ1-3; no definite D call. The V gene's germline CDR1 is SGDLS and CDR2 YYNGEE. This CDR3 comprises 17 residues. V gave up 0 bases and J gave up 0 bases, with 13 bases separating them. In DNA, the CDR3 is TGTGCCAGCAGCGTAGTCGGCGGCAGCCTCTCTGGAAACACCATATATTTT. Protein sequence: CASSVVGGSLSGNTIYF.

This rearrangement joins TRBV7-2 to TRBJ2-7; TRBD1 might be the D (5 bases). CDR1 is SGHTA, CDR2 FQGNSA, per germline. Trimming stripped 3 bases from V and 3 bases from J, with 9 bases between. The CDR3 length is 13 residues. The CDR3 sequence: CASSLRRVYEQYF. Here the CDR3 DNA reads TGTGCCAGCAGCTTGCGCAGGGTCTACGAGCAGTACTTC.

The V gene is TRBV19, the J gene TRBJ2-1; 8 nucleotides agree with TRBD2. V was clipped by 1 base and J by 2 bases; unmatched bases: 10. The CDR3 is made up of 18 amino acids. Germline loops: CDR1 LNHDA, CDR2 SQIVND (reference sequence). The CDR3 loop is CASSIGTGGRPPYNEQFF. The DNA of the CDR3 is TGTGCCAGTAGTATAGGAACTGGCGGGAGGCCCCCCTACAATGAGCAGTTCTTC.

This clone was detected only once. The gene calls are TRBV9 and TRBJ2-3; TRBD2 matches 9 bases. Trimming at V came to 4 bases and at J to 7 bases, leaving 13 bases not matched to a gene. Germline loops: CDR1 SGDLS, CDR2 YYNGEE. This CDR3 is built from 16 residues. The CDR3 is CASSPNGGRAANTQYF. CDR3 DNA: TGTGCCAGCAGCCCCAACGGCGGGAGGGCCGCAAATACGCAGTATTTT.

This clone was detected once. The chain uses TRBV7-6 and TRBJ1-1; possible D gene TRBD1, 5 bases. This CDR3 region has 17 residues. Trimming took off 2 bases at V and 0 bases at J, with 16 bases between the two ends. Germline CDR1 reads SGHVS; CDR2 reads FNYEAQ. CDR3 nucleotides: TGTGCCAGCAGCTTAACCGGAGGAGGGACCCTGAACACTGAAGCTTTCTTT. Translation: CASSLTGGGTLNTEAFF.

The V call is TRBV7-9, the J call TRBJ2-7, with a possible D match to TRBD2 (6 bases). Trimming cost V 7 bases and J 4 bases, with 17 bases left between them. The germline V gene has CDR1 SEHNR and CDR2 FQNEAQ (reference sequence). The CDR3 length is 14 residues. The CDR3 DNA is TGTGCCAGCACCACGACTGGTGGAGGGTACGAGCAGTACTTC. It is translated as CASTTTGGGYEQYF.

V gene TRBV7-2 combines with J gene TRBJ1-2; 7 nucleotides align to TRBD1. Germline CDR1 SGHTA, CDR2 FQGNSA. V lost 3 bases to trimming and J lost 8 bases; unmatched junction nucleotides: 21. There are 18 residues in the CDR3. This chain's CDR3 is CASSFSGDSPILLYGYTF. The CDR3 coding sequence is TGTGCCAGCAGCTTTTCTGGGGACAGTCCCATTTTACTATACGGCTACACCTTC.

The CDR3 DNA reads as TGTGCCAGCAGCTTGCGGCCGAGAAAACTGTTTTTT. Residues: CASSLRPRKLFF. This rearrangement joins TRBV11-2 to TRBJ1-4, with D unclear. The germline gives CDR1 SGHAT, CDR2 FQNNGV. The CDR3 spans 12 residues. Trimming took off 3 bases at V and 10 bases at J, with 9 bases between the two ends.

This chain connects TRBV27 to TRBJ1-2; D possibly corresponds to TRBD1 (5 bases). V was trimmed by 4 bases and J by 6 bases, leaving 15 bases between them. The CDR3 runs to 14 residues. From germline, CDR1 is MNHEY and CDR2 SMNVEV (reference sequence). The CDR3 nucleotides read TGTGCCAGCAGTTCAGACAGAATAGTGGATGGCTACACCTTC. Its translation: CASSSDRIVDGYTF.

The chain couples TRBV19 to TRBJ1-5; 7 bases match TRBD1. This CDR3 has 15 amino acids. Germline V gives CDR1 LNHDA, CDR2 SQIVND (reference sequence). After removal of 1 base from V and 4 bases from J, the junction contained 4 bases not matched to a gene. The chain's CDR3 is CASSIVGTDNQPQHF. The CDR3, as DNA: TGTGCCAGTAGTATAGTGGGGACAGATAATCAGCCCCAGCATTTT.

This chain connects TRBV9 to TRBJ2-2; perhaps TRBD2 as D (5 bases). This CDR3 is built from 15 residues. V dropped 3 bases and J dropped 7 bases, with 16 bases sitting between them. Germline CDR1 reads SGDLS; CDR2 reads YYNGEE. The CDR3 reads CASSELFPGNGELFF. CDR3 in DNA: TGTGCCAGCAGCGAGCTCTTCCCCGGGAACGGGGAGCTGTTTTTT.

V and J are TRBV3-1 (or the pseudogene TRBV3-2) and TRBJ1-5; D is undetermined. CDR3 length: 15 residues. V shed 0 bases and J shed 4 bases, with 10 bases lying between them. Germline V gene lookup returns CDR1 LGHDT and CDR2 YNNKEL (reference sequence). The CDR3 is CASSQDLSVNQPQHF. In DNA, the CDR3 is TGTGCCAGCAGCCAAGATCTTTCAGTAAATCAGCCCCAGCATTTT.

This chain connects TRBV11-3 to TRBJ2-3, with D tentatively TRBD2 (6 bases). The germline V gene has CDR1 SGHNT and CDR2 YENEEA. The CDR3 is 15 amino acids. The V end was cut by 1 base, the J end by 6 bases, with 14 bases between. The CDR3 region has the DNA TGTGCCAGCAGCTTAGCACCTAGCGTGGCGGATACGCAGTATTTT. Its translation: CASSLAPSVADTQYF. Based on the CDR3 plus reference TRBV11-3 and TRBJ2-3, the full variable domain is EAGVVQSPRYKIIEKKQPVAFWCNPISGHNTLYWYLQNLGQGPELLIRYENEEAVDDSQLPKDRFSAERLKGVDSTLKIQPAELGDSAVYLCASSLAPSVADTQYFGPGTRLTVL.

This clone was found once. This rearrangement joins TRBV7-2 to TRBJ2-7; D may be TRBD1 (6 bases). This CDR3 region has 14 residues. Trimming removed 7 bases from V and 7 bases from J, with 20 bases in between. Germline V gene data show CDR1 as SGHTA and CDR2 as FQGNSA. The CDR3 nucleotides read TGTGCCAGCAACTCTCCGACAGGATTACGGGAGCAGTACTTC. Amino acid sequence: CASNSPTGLREQYF.

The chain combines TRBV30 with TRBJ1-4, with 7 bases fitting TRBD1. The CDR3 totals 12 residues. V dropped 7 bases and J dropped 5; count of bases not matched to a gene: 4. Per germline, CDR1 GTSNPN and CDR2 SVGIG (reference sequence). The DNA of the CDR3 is TGTGCCTTAGGACAGGAAAATGAAAAACTGTTTTTT. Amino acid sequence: CALGQENEKLFF.

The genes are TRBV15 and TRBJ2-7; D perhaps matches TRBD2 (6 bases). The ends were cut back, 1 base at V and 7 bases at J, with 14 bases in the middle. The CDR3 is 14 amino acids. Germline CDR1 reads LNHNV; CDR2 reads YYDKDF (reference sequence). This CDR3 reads CATSRVAAGGEQYF. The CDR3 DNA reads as TGTGCCACCAGCAGAGTGGCAGCCGGGGGAGAGCAGTACTTC.

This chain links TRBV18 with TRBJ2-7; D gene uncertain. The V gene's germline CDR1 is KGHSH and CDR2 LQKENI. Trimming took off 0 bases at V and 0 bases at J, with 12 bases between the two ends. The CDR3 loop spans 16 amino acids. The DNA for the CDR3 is TGTGCCAGCTCACCACCTGCCAGGCTGAGCTCCTACGAGCAGTACTTC. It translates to CASSPPARLSSYEQYF.